The 15 T cell receptor beta chains presented below share a single source sample, sequenced in a study of shared clonotypes between healthy human individuals. Clones were sequenced by immunoSEQ multiplex PCR, and TCRdb holds only the in-frame ones, with some missing. The data hold 550,000 to 700,000 clones, with around 73% observed a single time. Specimen: memory CD4+ T cells sorted from blood. Subset indicated: CD45RA-negative fraction. These receptors all stem from a woman under 40 in good health.

The chain combines TRBV10-2 with TRBJ1-4; D call uncertain. The V end was cut by 5 bases, the J end by 0 bases, with 1 base between. The CDR3 extends over 12 amino acids. CDR1 and CDR2 from the germline V gene are WSHSY and SAAADI. In DNA, the CDR3 is TGCGCCAGCAGTTCAACTAATGAAAAACTGTTTTTT. Translation: CASSSTNEKLFF.

This clone occurred a few times. The gene calls are TRBV27 and TRBJ2-7, with unresolved D. CDR1 is MNHEY and CDR2 is SMNVEV in the germline V gene (reference sequence). The CDR3 has 11 amino acids. The germline V and J ends were trimmed by 9 bases and 7 bases, with 13 bases remaining between them. In DNA, the CDR3 is TGTGCCAGAGCCCGAAGTTGGGAGCAGTACTTC. This sequence encodes CARARSWEQYF.

V gene TRBV4-1 combines with J gene TRBJ1-4; D gene unclear. Germline assignment: CDR1 MGHRA and CDR2 YSYEKL. V gave up 0 bases and J gave up 0 bases, with 11 bases separating them. CDR3 length: 17 residues. CDR3 sequence: CASSQDGQFTTNEKLFF. As DNA, the CDR3 is TGCGCCAGCAGCCAAGATGGGCAGTTTACAACTAATGAAAAACTGTTTTTT.

Worth noting for this clone: This sample includes further DNA sequences coding for the same CDR3. The chain carries TRBV2 and TRBJ2-3; weak D call: TRBD2 (5 bases). CDR3 length: 14 residues. Germline-derived CDR1 and CDR2 are SNHLY and FYNNEI. V gave up 7 bases and J gave up 0 bases, with 11 bases separating them. The chain's CDR3 is CASNRRTSTDTQYF. In DNA form, the CDR3 reads TGTGCCAGCAACAGACGGACTAGCACAGATACGCAGTATTTT.

The rearrangement links TRBV30 to TRBJ2-3; weak D call: TRBD1 (6 bases). The V gene lost 4 bases and the J gene lost 2 bases, with 10 bases spanning the gap. There are 13 residues in the CDR3. Per germline, CDR1 GTSNPN and CDR2 SVGIG (reference sequence). The CDR3: CAWKQGFTDTQYF. The CDR3 bases are TGTGCCTGGAAACAGGGATTCACAGATACGCAGTATTTT.

The table lists this clone with a few counts. The chain has TRBV7-9 and TRBJ2-2, with D perhaps matching TRBD1 (5 bases). Trimming stripped 4 bases from V and 2 bases from J, with 8 bases between. The V gene's germline CDR1 is SEHNR and CDR2 FQNEAQ (reference sequence). The CDR3 runs 14 residues. The CDR3 is CASSYDRNTGELFF. CDR3 DNA: TGTGCCAGCAGCTATGACAGAAACACCGGGGAGCTGTTTTTT.

J is TRBJ1-2 and V is TRBV6-5; D is ambiguous. The CDR3 runs to 15 residues. CDR1 and CDR2 (germline): MNHEY, SVGAGI. Trimming left V 0 bases short and J 1 base short, with 9 bases between. DNA for the CDR3: TGTGCCAGCAGTTACTCTCCTACTGGTAACTATGGCTACACCTTC. Its protein is CASSYSPTGNYGYTF.

The chain employs TRBV5-6 and TRBJ1-5; D not resolved. CDR1 is SGHDT and CDR2 is YYEEEE in the germline V gene. This CDR3 is 16 amino acids long. Trimming removed 1 base at V and 0 bases at J, with 11 bases between. The CDR3 region has the DNA TGTGCCAGCAGCTTGTATCGGGGTTATAGCAATCAGCCCCAGCATTTT. This encodes CASSLYRGYSNQPQHF.

This sequence joins TRBV28 and TRBJ1-5, with 10 bases that match TRBD1. The length of the CDR3 is 15 residues. V trimming: 6 bases; J trimming: 5 bases; junction bases outside the gene matches: 7. Germline CDR1 reads MDHEN; CDR2 reads SYDVKM. In DNA, the CDR3 is TGTGCCAGCAGGATACCGGGACAGGGGCATCAGCCCCAGCATTTT. Protein: CASRIPGQGHQPQHF.

This chain joins TRBV7-9 and TRBJ2-5, with D tentatively TRBD2 (5 bases). Germline V gene sequence: CDR1 SEHNR, CDR2 FQNEAQ (reference sequence). V lost 1 base, J lost 5 bases, and 14 bases lay in between. The CDR3 extends over 15 amino acids. CDR3 protein: CASSLDVGGYETQYF. CDR3 nucleotide sequence: TGTGCCAGCAGCTTAGATGTTGGAGGTTACGAGACCCAGTACTTC.

The CDR3 coding sequence is TGTGCCTGGAGTTCGGGGAGCGGATACGAGCAGTACTTC. Translating it yields CAWSSGSGYEQYF. This chain joins TRBV30 and TRBJ2-7; tentative D call: TRBD2 (5 bases). The CDR3 is made up of 13 amino acids. CDR1 is GTSNPN, CDR2 SVGIG, per germline (reference sequence). V was shortened by 2 bases and J by 4 bases, with 12 bases between the two germline ends. The full variable domain, its missing parts supplied by reference TRBV30 and TRBJ2-7, is SQTIHQWPATLVQPVGSPLSLECTVEGTSNPNLYWYRQAAGRGLQLLFYSVGIGQISSEVPQNLSASRPQDRQFILSSKKLLLSDSGFYLCAWSSGSGYEQYFGPGTRLTVT.

The V call is TRBV28, the J call TRBJ1-3; a weak D match, TRBD1 (6 bases). This CDR3 has 15 amino acids. The V gene lost 10 bases and the J gene lost 2 bases, with 18 bases spanning the gap. CDR1 is MDHEN and CDR2 is SYDVKM in the germline V gene. The CDR3: CATAHLRGTGNTIYF. CDR3 nucleotides: TGTGCCACCGCCCATCTCAGGGGCACTGGAAACACCATATATTTT.

This clone was observed a few times. The identical CDR3 is also encoded by other nucleotide sequences in the sample. V is TRBV5-1 and J is TRBJ2-1, with 10 bases that match TRBD2. The junction had 4 bases not matched to a gene; V was cut back by 2 bases and J by 2 bases. Per the germline V gene, CDR1 is SGHRS and CDR2 is YFSETQ. The CDR3 is 16 amino acids. Written as DNA, the CDR3 is TGCGCCAGCAGCTTACCCCTAGCGGGAGCCTACAATGAGCAGTTCTTC. Translating it yields CASSLPLAGAYNEQFF.

The rearrangement links TRBV7-9 to TRBJ1-2; tentative D call: TRBD1 (5 bases). The CDR3 length is 14 residues. CDR1 is SEHNR, CDR2 FQNEAQ, per germline (reference sequence). Trimming stripped 5 bases from V and 2 bases from J, with 12 bases between. The CDR3 sequence: CASSPLSGNYGYTF. The CDR3 DNA follows: TGTGCCAGCAGCCCCCTCTCAGGGAACTATGGCTACACCTTC.

This clone has a count of ten or more. The chain links TRBV15 to TRBJ1-1, with no clear D. V lost 0 bases, J lost 4 bases, and 3 bases lay in between. Germline V gene lookup returns CDR1 LNHNV and CDR2 YYDKDF (reference sequence). The CDR3 consists of 12 residues. The CDR3 region is CATSRDSTEAFF. The CDR3 region has the DNA TGTGCCACCAGCAGAGATAGCACTGAAGCTTTCTTT. The whole variable domain, remainder taken from reference TRBV15 and TRBJ1-1, is DAMVIQNPRYQVTQFGKPVTLSCSQTLNHNVMYWYQQKSSQAPKLLFHYYDKDFNNEADTPDNFQSRRPNTSFCFLDIRSPGLGDTAMYLCATSRDSTEAFFGQGTRLTVV.